One sample yielded the 22 T cell receptor beta chains listed below, sequenced in a study of OX40 agonist ivuxolimab in advanced cancers. Profiled with immunoSEQ multiplex PCR; TCRdb holds only in-frame clones, not every one. The table has 77,000 or so clones, approximately 92% seen once. The sample here was CD4+ or CD8+ T cells sorted from blood, taken in a trial of the OX40 agonist ivuxolimab. These receptors were collected from an adult with an advanced solid tumor such as melanoma, head and neck, liver or kidney cancer.

The sample holds one count of this clone. The chain uses TRBV5-1 and TRBJ2-1; 7 bases are shared with TRBD2. Germline-derived CDR1 and CDR2 are SGHRS and YFSETQ. V shed 0 bases and J 3 bases; nucleotides not matched to a gene: 3. The CDR3 length is 15 residues. The CDR3 coding sequence is TGCGCCAGCAGCTTGGTTGGGGGGGACTACAATGAGCAGTTCTTC. It encodes CASSLVGGDYNEQFF.

The chain has TRBV9 and TRBJ2-1, with D possibly matching TRBD2 (7 bases). The germline CDR1 and CDR2 sequences are SGDLS and YYNGEE. The CDR3 extends over 15 amino acids. V shed 7 bases and J shed 2 bases, with 16 bases lying between them. CDR3 nucleotide sequence: TGTGCCAGCGGGGGGGCCGCGGCACCCTACAATGAGCAGTTCTTC. Translating gives CASGGAAAPYNEQFF.

The rearrangement links TRBV6-1 to TRBJ2-3; D is uncertain. The CDR3 sequence is 13 residues long. In germline, CDR1 is MNHNS, CDR2 SASEGT. V was trimmed by 6 bases and J by 2 bases, leaving 9 bases between them. The chain's CDR3 is CASRSKLTDTQYF. The CDR3 DNA reads as TGTGCCAGCAGATCAAAGCTCACAGATACGCAGTATTTT.

This chain connects TRBV11-2 to TRBJ2-3, with a weak D call TRBD2 (7 bases). The V end lost 3 bases, the J end lost 3 bases, and 16 bases lay between the germline ends. The CDR3 runs to 16 residues. The V gene's germline CDR1 is SGHAT and CDR2 FQNNGV. The chain's CDR3 is CASSFEGGLWTDTQYF. Here the CDR3 DNA reads TGTGCCAGCAGCTTCGAGGGGGGGCTTTGGACAGATACGCAGTATTTT.

The chain couples TRBV19 to TRBJ2-5, with 9 positions matching TRBD1. V lost 6 bases to trimming and J lost 3 bases; unmatched junction nucleotides: 2. Germline assignment: CDR1 LNHDA and CDR2 SQIVND (reference sequence). This CDR3 contains 13 residues. Here the CDR3 reads CASSRTGEETQYF. DNA of the CDR3: TGTGCCAGTAGCCGGACAGGGGAAGAGACCCAGTACTTC.

V usage is TRBV5-4 and J usage is TRBJ2-1; the D gene is possibly TRBD2 (5 bases). From germline, CDR1 is SGHNT and CDR2 YYREEE (reference sequence). The CDR3 runs 17 residues. The V and J ends lost 2 bases and 3 bases respectively, with 18 bases between them. DNA for the CDR3: TGTGCCAGCAGCTTATGGCCCGGTCCTAGCTTCTACAATGAGCAGTTCTTC. Translated: CASSLWPGPSFYNEQFF.

The V gene is TRBV7-8, the J gene TRBJ2-1; tentative D call: TRBD1 (6 bases). Germline V CDR1 and CDR2: SGHVS, FQNEAQ. The V end lost 3 bases, the J end lost 5 bases, and 17 bases lay between the germline ends. This CDR3 contains 16 residues. The CDR3 region is CASSLVWTVQDNEQFF. The DNA for the CDR3 is TGTGCCAGCAGCTTGGTCTGGACAGTCCAAGACAATGAGCAGTTCTTC.

The J gene is TRBJ2-5, the V gene TRBV15; D remains ambiguous. V lost 0 bases and J 4 bases, leaving 6 bases between the germline ends. The CDR3 loop spans 13 amino acids. CDR1 and CDR2 from the germline V gene are LNHNV and YYDKDF (reference sequence). CDR3 region: CATSREGIETQYF. CDR3 nucleotide sequence: TGTGCCACCAGCAGAGAAGGGATAGAGACCCAGTACTTC.

This chain connects TRBV9 to TRBJ2-2, with TRBD2 matching 8 bases. Germline CDR1 and CDR2: SGDLS and YYNGEE. V lost 5 bases and J lost 1; bases outside the gene matches: 10. This CDR3 spans 17 amino acids. Written as DNA, the CDR3 is TGTGCCAGCAGGGCTACATCGACTAGCGTGAACACCGGGGAGCTGTTTTTT. Translation gives CASRATSTSVNTGELFF.

The chain employs TRBV18 and TRBJ1-2; 8 bases line up with TRBD1. Trimming removed 6 bases from V and 6 bases from J; junction bases left unmatched: 6. The CDR3 runs 13 residues. Germline CDR1 is KGHSH and CDR2 is LQKENI. The CDR3 DNA follows: TGTGCCAGCTCCCCGCAGGGGGCGGATGGCTACACCTTC. Translated: CASSPQGADGYTF.

The sample holds a few counts of this clone. The chain joins TRBV5-1 to TRBJ2-3; D is unresolved. From germline, CDR1 is SGHRS and CDR2 YFSETQ. The CDR3 is 14 amino acids. Trimming left V 2 bases short and J 6 bases short, with 13 bases between. The CDR3 DNA reads TGCGCCAGCAGCTTCTACATGGCCACGGATACGCAGTATTTT. This translates into CASSFYMATDTQYF.

This chain uses TRBV27 with TRBJ2-1; 9 bases agree with TRBD2. The V segment lost 1 base and the J segment 0 bases; nucleotides outside the gene matches: 1. The CDR3 sequence is 16 residues long. The V gene's germline CDR1 is MNHEY and CDR2 SMNVEV (reference sequence). CDR3 nucleotide sequence: TGTGCCAGCAGTTTATTTAGCGGGGGCTCCTACAATGAGCAGTTCTTC. Amino acids: CASSLFSGGSYNEQFF.

Written as DNA, the CDR3 is TGCGCCAGCAGCCACACACGGCGTGGGACAGATACGCAGTATTTT. Translated, it gives CASSHTRRGTDTQYF. The gene calls are TRBV4-1 and TRBJ2-3; D gene unclear. Trimming shortened V by 3 bases and J by 3 bases, and 13 bases separated the two germline ends. Germline V lookup: CDR1 MGHRA, CDR2 YSYEKL. The CDR3 contains 15 residues.

The chain couples TRBV2 to TRBJ1-5, with D tentatively TRBD1 (5 bases). Germline loops: CDR1 SNHLY, CDR2 FYNNEI. Trimming cost V 1 base and J 2 bases, with 12 bases left between them. The CDR3 is 16 residues long. The DNA of the CDR3 is TGTGCCAGCAGTGAAGGTTTTAGGGGAGGCAATCAGCCCCAGCATTTT. This translates into CASSEGFRGGNQPQHF.

This chain joins TRBV5-1 and TRBJ2-7; D may be TRBD1 (5 bases). Germline CDR1 SGHRS, CDR2 YFSETQ. The CDR3 covers 15 residues. Deletions cut 0 bases from V and 2 bases from J, with 12 bases between. The CDR3 here is CASSLGWAGPYEQYF. DNA of the CDR3: TGCGCCAGCAGCTTGGGGTGGGCAGGGCCCTACGAGCAGTACTTC.

The CDR3 DNA sequence: TGTGCCAGCAGCTTAGGAGCCTACGAGCAGTACTTC. It codes for CASSLGAYEQYF. The gene calls are TRBV7-9 and TRBJ2-7; D call uncertain. Germline V gene sequence: CDR1 SEHNR, CDR2 FQNEAQ (reference sequence). This CDR3 comprises 12 residues. V was cut by 1 base and J by 2 bases, with 3 bases left in between.

The chain joins TRBV11-2 to TRBJ2-7; D is uncertain. The CDR3 loop spans 13 amino acids. Trimming took off 1 base at V and 3 bases at J, with 7 bases between the two ends. CDR1 is SGHAT, CDR2 FQNNGV, per germline. DNA of the CDR3: TGTGCCAGCAGCTTAGGTGGTGTCTACGAGCAGTACTTC. Protein sequence: CASSLGGVYEQYF.

This chain joins TRBV2 and TRBJ1-5, with D unclear. This CDR3 region has 14 residues. Trimming pared 4 bases from V and 2 bases from J, leaving 9 bases between. Germline assignment: CDR1 SNHLY and CDR2 FYNNEI. The CDR3 region is CASSGPDGNQPQHF. CDR3 DNA: TGTGCCAGCAGTGGCCCGGATGGCAATCAGCCCCAGCATTTT.

This chain connects TRBV4-1 to TRBJ2-7; 12 bases are a match to TRBD1. Per germline, CDR1 MGHRA and CDR2 YSYEKL. This CDR3 contains 17 residues. J gave up 7 bases and V 0 bases, and 10 bases lay outside the gene matches. In DNA, the CDR3 is TGCGCCAGCAGCCAAGATCCCACGGGACAGGGGGCTGGAGAGCAGTACTTC. Its protein product is CASSQDPTGQGAGEQYF.

This clone appeared a single time. J is TRBJ2-1 and V is TRBV6-5; 9 nucleotides agree with TRBD1. Germline V gives CDR1 MNHEY, CDR2 SVGAGI. Trimming removed 5 bases from V and 8 bases from J; junction bases left unmatched: 10. CDR3 length: 15 amino acids. CDR3 nucleotides: TGTGCCAGCAGTCCCCAGGGGACAGGGTGGGATGAGCAGTTCTTC. This gives the protein CASSPQGTGWDEQFF.

The V gene is TRBV13, the J gene TRBJ1-1; D unclear. Germline lookup yields CDR1 PRHDT and CDR2 FYEKMQ (reference sequence). The V end was cut by 1 base, the J end by 1 base, with 10 bases between. The CDR3 extends over 15 amino acids. CDR3 sequence: CASSLVGLGNTEAFF. The CDR3 DNA reads as TGTGCCAGCAGCTTAGTGGGATTGGGGAACACTGAAGCTTTCTTT.

This rearrangement joins TRBV5-4 to TRBJ2-3; 13 nucleotides align to TRBD2. Germline lookup yields CDR1 SGHNT and CDR2 YYREEE (reference sequence). With 4 bases clipped from V and 6 bases from J, the junction kept 8 bases outside the gene matches. This CDR3 has 16 residues. The CDR3 region has the DNA TGTGCCAGCAGCCCCCGACTAGCGGGGGGTGAGGATACGCAGTATTTT. It codes for CASSPRLAGGEDTQYF.